This TCR beta chain derives from a study of CD8 T cells in ankylosing spondylitis. General study points: Seven to nine highly homologous variants formed a TCR beta motif that appeared characteristic of ankylosing spondylitis blood.

Germline CDR1 and CDR2: PRHDT and FYEKMQ (reference sequence). V lost 0 bases and J 3 bases, leaving 5 bases between the germline ends. The CDR3 has 13 residues. Scientists made TCR beta libraries using quantitative 5'-RACE with molecular barcodes. Via MiXCR, TCRdb re-called the 5' RACE reads, giving one row per CDR3 protein. This table holds approximately 350,000 distinct CDR3 sequences, 20% found once. This clonotype has only a few counts. The antigen is unknown. Sequencing input: blood, either unsorted or a sorted T cell fraction (not recorded which). The sequence came from a male donor with ankylosing spondylitis or in good health (not recorded which). The chain joins TRBV13 to TRBJ1-2; D remains ambiguous. DNA for the CDR3: TGTGCCAGCAGCTTAGGGGGGTACTATGGCTACACCTTC. Protein product: CASSLGGYYGYTF. The variable domain in full, with the rest retrieved from reference TRBV13 and TRBJ1-2, is AAGVIQSPRHLIKEKRETATLKCYPIPRHDTVYWYQQGPGQDPQFLISFYEKMQSDKGSIPDRFSAQQFSDYHSELNMSSLELGDSALYFCASSLGGYYGYTFGSGTRLTVV.